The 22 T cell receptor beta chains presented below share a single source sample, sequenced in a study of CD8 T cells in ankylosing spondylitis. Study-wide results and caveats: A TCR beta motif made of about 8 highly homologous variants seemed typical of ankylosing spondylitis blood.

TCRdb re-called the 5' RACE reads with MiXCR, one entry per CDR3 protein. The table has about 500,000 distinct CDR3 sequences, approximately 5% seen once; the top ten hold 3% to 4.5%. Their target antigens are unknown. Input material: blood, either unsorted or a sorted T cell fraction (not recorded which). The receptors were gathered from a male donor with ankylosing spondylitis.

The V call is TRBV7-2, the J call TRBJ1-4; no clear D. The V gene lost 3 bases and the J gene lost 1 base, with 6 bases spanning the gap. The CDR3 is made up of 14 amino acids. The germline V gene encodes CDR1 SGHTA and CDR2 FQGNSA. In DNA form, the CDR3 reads TGTGCCAGCAGCTTGTGGGGAACTAATGAAAAACTGTTTTTT. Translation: CASSLWGTNEKLFF.

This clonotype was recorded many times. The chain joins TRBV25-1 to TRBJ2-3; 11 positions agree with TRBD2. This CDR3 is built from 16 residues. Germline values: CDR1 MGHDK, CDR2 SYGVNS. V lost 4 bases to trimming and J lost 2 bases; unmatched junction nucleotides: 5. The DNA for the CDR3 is TGTGCCAGCAGTGGGGGGACTAGCGGATACACAGATACGCAGTATTTT. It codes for CASSGGTSGYTDTQYF.

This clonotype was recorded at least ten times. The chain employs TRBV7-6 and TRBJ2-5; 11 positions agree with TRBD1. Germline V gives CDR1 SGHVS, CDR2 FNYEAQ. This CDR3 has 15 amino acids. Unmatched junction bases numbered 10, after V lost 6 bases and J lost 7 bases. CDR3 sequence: CASSRGTGGEGTQYF. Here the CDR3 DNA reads TGTGCCAGCAGTCGCGGGACAGGGGGTGAAGGGACCCAGTACTTC.

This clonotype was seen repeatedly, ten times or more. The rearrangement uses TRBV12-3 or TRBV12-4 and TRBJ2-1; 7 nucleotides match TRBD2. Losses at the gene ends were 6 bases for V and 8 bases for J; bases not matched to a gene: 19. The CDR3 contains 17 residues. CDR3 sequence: CASSPGTGRGNGDEQFF. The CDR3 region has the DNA TGTGCCAGCAGCCCGGGTACGGGGAGGGGCAACGGGGATGAGCAGTTCTTC.

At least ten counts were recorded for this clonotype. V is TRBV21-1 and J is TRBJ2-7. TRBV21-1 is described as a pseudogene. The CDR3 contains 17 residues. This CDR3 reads CASSKAFLWPTGREQYF. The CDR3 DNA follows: TGTGCCAGCAGCAAAGCGTTTCTTTGGCCTACTGGAAGGGAGCAGTACTTC.

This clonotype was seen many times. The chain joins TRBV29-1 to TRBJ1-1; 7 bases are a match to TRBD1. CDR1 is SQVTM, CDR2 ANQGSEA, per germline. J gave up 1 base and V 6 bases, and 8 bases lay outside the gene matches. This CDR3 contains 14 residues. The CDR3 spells CSVTPRDRNTEAFF. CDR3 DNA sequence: TGCAGCGTAACCCCCCGGGACAGGAACACTGAAGCTTTCTTT.

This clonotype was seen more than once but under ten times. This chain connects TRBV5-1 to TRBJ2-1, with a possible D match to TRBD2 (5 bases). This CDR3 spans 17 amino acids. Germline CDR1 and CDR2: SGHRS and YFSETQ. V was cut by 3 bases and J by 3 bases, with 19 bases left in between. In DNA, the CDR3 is TGCGCCAGCAGCTCTGGACTCGCCGCCCTCCTCTACAATGAGCAGTTCTTC. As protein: CASSSGLAALLYNEQFF.

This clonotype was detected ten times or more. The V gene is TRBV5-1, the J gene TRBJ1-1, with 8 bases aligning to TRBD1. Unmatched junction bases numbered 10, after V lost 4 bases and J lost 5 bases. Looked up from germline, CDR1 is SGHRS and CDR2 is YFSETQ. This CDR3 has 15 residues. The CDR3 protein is CASSTIRTGKTEAFF. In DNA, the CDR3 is TGCGCCAGCAGCACAATAAGGACAGGGAAGACTGAAGCTTTCTTT.

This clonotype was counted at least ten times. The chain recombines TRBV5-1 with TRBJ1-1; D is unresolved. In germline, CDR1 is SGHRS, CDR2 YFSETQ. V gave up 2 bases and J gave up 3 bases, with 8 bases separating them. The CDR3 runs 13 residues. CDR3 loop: CASSFSGDTEAFF. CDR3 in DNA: TGCGCCAGCAGCTTCAGCGGGGACACTGAAGCTTTCTTT.

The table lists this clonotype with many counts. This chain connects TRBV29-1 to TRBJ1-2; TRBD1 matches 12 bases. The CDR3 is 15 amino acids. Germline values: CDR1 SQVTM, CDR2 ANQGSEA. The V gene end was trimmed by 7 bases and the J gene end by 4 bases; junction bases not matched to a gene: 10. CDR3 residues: CSAGGQGALSYGYTF. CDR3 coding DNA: TGCAGCGCTGGGGGACAGGGGGCGCTTAGCTATGGCTACACCTTC.

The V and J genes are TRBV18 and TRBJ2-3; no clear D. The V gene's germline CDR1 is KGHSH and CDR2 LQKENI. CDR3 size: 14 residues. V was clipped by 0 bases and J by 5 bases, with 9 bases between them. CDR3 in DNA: TGTGCCAGCTCACCACCGATACCGATAGATACGCAGTATTTT. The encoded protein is CASSPPIPIDTQYF.

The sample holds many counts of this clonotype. CDR3 DNA: TGCAGTGCTGGTTTAGCGGGAGCCTACAATGAGCAGTTCTTC. It is translated as CSAGLAGAYNEQFF. The V call is TRBV20-1, the J call TRBJ2-1, with TRBD2 matching over 9 bases. CDR3 length: 14 residues. Germline CDR1 is DFQATT and CDR2 is SNEGSKA (reference sequence). Unmatched junction bases numbered 4, after V lost 5 bases and J lost 2 bases.

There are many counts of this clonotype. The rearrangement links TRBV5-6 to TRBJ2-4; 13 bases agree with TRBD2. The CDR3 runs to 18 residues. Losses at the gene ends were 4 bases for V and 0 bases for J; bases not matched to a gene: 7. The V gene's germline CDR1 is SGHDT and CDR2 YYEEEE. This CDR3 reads CASSLGLAGALAKNIQYF. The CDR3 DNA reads TGTGCCAGCAGCCTAGGACTAGCGGGGGCCCTAGCCAAAAACATTCAGTACTTC.

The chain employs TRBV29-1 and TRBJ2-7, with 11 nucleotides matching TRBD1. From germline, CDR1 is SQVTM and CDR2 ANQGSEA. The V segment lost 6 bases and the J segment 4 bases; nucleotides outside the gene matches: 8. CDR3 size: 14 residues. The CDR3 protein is CSVTGTGGRYEQYF. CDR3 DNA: TGCAGCGTAACCGGGACAGGGGGTAGGTACGAGCAGTACTTC.

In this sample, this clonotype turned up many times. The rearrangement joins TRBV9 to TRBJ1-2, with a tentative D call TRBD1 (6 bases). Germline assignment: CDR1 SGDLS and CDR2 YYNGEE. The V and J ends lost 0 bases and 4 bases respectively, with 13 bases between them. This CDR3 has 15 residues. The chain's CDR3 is CASSVAAGTIYGYTF. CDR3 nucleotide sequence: TGTGCCAGCAGCGTAGCGGCAGGGACAATCTATGGCTACACCTTC.

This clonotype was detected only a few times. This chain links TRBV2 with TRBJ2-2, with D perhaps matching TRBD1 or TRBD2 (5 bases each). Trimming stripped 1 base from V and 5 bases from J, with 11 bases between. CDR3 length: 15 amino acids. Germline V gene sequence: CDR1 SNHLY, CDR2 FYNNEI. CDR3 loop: CASSEGWDGTGELFF. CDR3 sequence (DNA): TGTGCCAGCAGTGAAGGCTGGGACGGTACCGGGGAGCTGTTTTTT.

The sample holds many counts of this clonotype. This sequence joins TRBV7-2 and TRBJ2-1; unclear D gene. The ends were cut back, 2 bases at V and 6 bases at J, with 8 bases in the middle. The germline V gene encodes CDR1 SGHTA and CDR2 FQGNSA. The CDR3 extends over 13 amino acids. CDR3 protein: CASSLNNPNEQFF. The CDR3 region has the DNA TGTGCCAGCAGCTTAAACAATCCCAATGAGCAGTTCTTC.

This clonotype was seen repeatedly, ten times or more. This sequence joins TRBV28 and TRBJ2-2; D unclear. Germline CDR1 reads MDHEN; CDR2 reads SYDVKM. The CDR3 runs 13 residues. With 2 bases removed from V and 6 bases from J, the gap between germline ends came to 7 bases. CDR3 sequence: CASSLGLPGELFF. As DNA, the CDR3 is TGTGCCAGCAGTTTAGGTCTCCCCGGGGAGCTGTTTTTT.

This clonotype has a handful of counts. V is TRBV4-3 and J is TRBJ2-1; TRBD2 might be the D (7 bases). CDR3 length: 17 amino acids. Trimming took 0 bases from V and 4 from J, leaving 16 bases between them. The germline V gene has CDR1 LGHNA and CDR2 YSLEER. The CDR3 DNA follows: TGCGCCAGCAGCCAAGACGTCCCAGGGGACTATTACAATGAGCAGTTCTTC. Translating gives CASSQDVPGDYYNEQFF.

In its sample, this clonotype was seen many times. CDR3 bases: TGTGCCAGCAGCTTGGGGACAGGGGGCGCGAGATACGAGCAGTACTTC. Its translation is CASSLGTGGARYEQYF. This sequence joins TRBV5-5 and TRBJ2-7, with TRBD1 identical over 11 bases. With 0 bases clipped from V and 4 bases from J, the junction kept 6 bases outside the gene matches. Per germline, CDR1 SGHKS and CDR2 YYEKEE (reference sequence). The CDR3 length is 16 residues.

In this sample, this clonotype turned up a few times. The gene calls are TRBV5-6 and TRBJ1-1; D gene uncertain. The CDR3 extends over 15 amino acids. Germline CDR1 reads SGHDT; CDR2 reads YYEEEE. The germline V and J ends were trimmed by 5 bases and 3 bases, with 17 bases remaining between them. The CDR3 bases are TGTGCCAGCAGTTATACCGGGCCTGGTTACACTGAAGCTTTCTTT. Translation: CASSYTGPGYTEAFF.

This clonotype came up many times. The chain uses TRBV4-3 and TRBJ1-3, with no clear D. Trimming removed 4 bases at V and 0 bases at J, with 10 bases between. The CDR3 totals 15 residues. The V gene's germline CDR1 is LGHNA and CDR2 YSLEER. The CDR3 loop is CASSPGVYSGNTIYF. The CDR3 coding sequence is TGCGCCAGCAGCCCCGGGGTGTACTCTGGAAACACCATATATTTT.